A single sample is the source of the 15 T cell receptor beta chains below, sequenced in a study of post-analysis software for immune sequencing data. Study outcomes and limitations: Five or six TRBV segments, TRBV5-6, TRBV5-1 and TRBV20-1 among them, were found more frequent in patients than controls.

Carried by the TCR beta cDNA libraries were unique molecular identifiers. MiXCR, applied by TCRdb to the PCR reads, yields one record per CDR3 protein. The table lists 600,000 to 700,000 distinct CDR3 sequences, 59% of them singletons. No antigen has been identified for these receptors. The sample was blood. These receptor sequences come from a girl aged 2-9 years with multiple sclerosis.

The CDR3 coding sequence is TGTGCCAGCAGCTTGGGGCAGGTGGATGAAAAACTGTTTTTT. Protein: CASSLGQVDEKLFF. The chain links TRBV5-5 to TRBJ1-4; D remains unclear. There are 14 residues in the CDR3. CDR1 is SGHKS and CDR2 is YYEKEE in the germline V gene (reference sequence). Trimming left V 0 bases short and J 6 bases short, with 9 bases between.

The gene calls are TRBV5-1 and TRBJ2-5; TRBD1 agrees at 8 bases. From germline, CDR1 is SGHRS and CDR2 YFSETQ. The CDR3 is made up of 15 amino acids. The ends lost 3 bases at V and 2 bases at J; junction bases unmatched: 6. DNA for the CDR3: TGCGCCAGCAGCTATCCGACAGGGGATCAAGAGACCCAGTACTTC. Translation: CASSYPTGDQETQYF. The full variable domain, rest sourced from reference TRBV5-1 and TRBJ2-5, is KAGVTQTPRYLIKTRGQQVTLSCSPISGHRSVSWYQQTPGQGLQFLFEYFSETQRNKGNFPGRFSGRQFSNSRSEMNVSTLELGDSALYLCASSYPTGDQETQYFGPGTRLLVL.

This clonotype was detected only once. V gene TRBV3-1 combines with J gene TRBJ1-2, with 7 bases lining up with TRBD1. With V trimmed by 11 bases and J by 8 bases, 20 bases remained unmatched. Germline lookup yields CDR1 LGHDT and CDR2 YNNKEL (reference sequence). This CDR3 is built from 15 residues. This chain's CDR3 is CAYRPKDRTSRGYTF. CDR3 nucleotides: TGTGCCTACCGACCCAAGGACAGGACCTCCAGGGGCTACACCTTC.

This clonotype was detected only once. The chain combines TRBV6-6 with TRBJ1-1; 10 bases align to TRBD1. Germline CDR1 reads MNHNY; CDR2 reads SVGAGI (reference sequence). There are 17 residues in the CDR3. V shed 4 bases, J shed 7 bases, and the junction held 15 bases outside the gene matches. This CDR3 is CASSSLGFDRGPGEAFF. Written as DNA, the CDR3 is TGTGCCAGCAGTTCCCTCGGATTCGACAGGGGGCCGGGTGAAGCTTTCTTT.

The chain has TRBV20-1 and TRBJ2-1; 11 bases map to TRBD2. The CDR3 spans 15 residues. Trimming cost V 3 bases and J 5 bases; bases outside gene matches: 6. Germline V CDR1 and CDR2: DFQATT, SNEGSKA (reference sequence). CDR3 residues: CSASQTGLADNEQFF. The CDR3 DNA sequence: TGCAGTGCTAGCCAAACGGGACTAGCGGACAATGAGCAGTTCTTC.

A word on this clonotype: In this CDR3 the conserved last residue, phenylalanine or tryptophan, is missing, so a read error is likely. This chain joins TRBV12-3 or TRBV12-4 and TRBJ2-3, with 9 bases lining up with TRBD1. The CDR3 loop spans 15 amino acids. V shed 3 bases and J 1 base; nucleotides not matched to a gene: 2. The CDR3 DNA reads as TGTGCCAGCAGTTTCTGGACAGGGGGCACAGATACGCAGTATTCT. It yields the protein CASSFWTGGTDTQYS.

The genes are TRBV7-9 and TRBJ2-6, with 10 bases fitting TRBD1. Germline V gene sequence: CDR1 SEHNR, CDR2 FQNEAQ (reference sequence). V shed 6 bases and J 12 bases; nucleotides not matched to a gene: 8. CDR3 length: 14 residues. This CDR3 is CASRPGTGDLVLTF. The CDR3 nucleotides read TGTGCCAGCAGACCCGGGACAGGGGATCTCGTCCTGACTTTC.

This clonotype was found a few times. The genes are TRBV5-6 and TRBJ2-5, with 8 bases identical to TRBD1. In germline, CDR1 is SGHDT, CDR2 YYEEEE. The length of the CDR3 is 14 residues. With 3 bases clipped from V and 1 base from J, the junction kept 2 bases outside the gene matches. CDR3 residues: CASSYGTGQETQYF. The CDR3 DNA reads TGTGCCAGCAGCTACGGGACAGGCCAAGAGACCCAGTACTTC.

The V gene is TRBV11-2, the J gene TRBJ2-1; possible D gene TRBD2, 6 bases. Germline CDR1 and CDR2: SGHAT and FQNNGV. The CDR3 has 14 amino acids. With 4 bases removed from V and 6 bases from J, the gap between germline ends came to 13 bases. In nucleotides, the CDR3 is TGTGCCAGCAGCTCCCCCGCGGGGCGCAATGAGCAGTTCTTC. Protein: CASSSPAGRNEQFF.

The DNA of the CDR3 is TGCAGTGCTAGAGGGCTAGCGGGAGGGCCCCGGAATGAGCAGTTCTTC. Amino acid sequence: CSARGLAGGPRNEQFF. The chain has TRBV20-1 and TRBJ2-1; 12 positions match TRBD2. J was trimmed by 7 bases and V by 1 base; bases with no gene match: 8. The CDR3 is made up of 16 amino acids. CDR1 and CDR2 from the germline V gene are DFQATT and SNEGSKA (reference sequence).

There are a few counts of this clonotype. The V gene is TRBV6-2 or TRBV6-3, the J gene TRBJ1-5; D gene unclear. The CDR3 is made up of 15 amino acids. The germline CDR1 and CDR2 sequences are MNHEY and SVGEGT. V shed 0 bases and J shed 3 bases, with 9 bases lying between them. CDR3 loop: CASSYSLRYNQPQHF. The CDR3 DNA follows: TGTGCCAGCAGTTACTCTCTCAGGTACAATCAGCCCCAGCATTTT.

This clonotype was counted only a few times. The chain links TRBV29-1 to TRBJ2-7; D tentatively reads TRBD1 or TRBD2 (5 bases each). This CDR3 has 11 amino acids. V was shortened by 3 bases and J by 6 bases, with 9 bases between the two germline ends. Germline loops: CDR1 SQVTM, CDR2 ANQGSEA. CDR3 residues: CSVDGGREQYF. The CDR3 DNA reads TGCAGCGTTGATGGGGGACGCGAGCAGTACTTC.

This clonotype was picked up a small number of times. This CDR3 reads CASSFSGRQETQYF. The CDR3, as DNA: TGTGCCAGCAGCTTTAGCGGGAGACAAGAGACCCAGTACTTC. This chain uses TRBV9 with TRBJ2-5; 9 bases agree with TRBD2. The germline V gene has CDR1 SGDLS and CDR2 YYNGEE. V shed 4 bases, J shed 2 bases, and the junction held 3 bases outside the gene matches. The CDR3 is 14 residues long.

A remark on this clonotype: An end of the junction differs from the germline gene, which may be a read error. The V and J genes are TRBV29-1 and TRBJ2-1; 9 bases map to TRBD2. Germline V gene lookup returns CDR1 SQVTM and CDR2 ANQGSEA. The CDR3 contains 15 residues. CDR3 bases: TGCAGCGTCCAACTAGCGGGCAGCTCCTACAATGAGCGGTTCTTC. Translating gives CSVQLAGSSYNERFF.

This clonotype was counted only a few times. The V and J genes are TRBV12-3 or TRBV12-4 and TRBJ2-5; TRBD2 matches 7 bases. The J call may be faulty, since TRBJ2-7 better matches the DNA end. The CDR3 extends over 15 amino acids. The CDR3 DNA is TGTGCCAGCAGCTGGGCGGGAGAGGCCGGGGGCGAGCAGTACTTC. Amino acids: CASSWAGEAGGEQYF.